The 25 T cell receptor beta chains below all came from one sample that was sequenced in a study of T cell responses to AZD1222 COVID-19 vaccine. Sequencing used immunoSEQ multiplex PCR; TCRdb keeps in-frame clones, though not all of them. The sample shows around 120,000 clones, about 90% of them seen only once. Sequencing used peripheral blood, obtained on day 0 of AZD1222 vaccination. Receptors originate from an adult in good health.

The CDR3 loop is CASNGQGDTGELFF. The CDR3 DNA sequence: TGTGCCAGTAATGGACAGGGGGACACCGGGGAGCTGTTTTTT. The chain couples TRBV19 to TRBJ2-2, with TRBD1 matching 10 bases. Germline V lookup: CDR1 LNHDA, CDR2 SQIVND (reference sequence). This CDR3 has 14 amino acids. Germline trimming cut 7 bases from V and 3 bases from J; bases unmatched to any gene: 2.

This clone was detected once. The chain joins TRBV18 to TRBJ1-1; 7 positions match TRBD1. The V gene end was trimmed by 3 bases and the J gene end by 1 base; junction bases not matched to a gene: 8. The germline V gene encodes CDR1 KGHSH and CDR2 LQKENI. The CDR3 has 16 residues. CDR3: CASSPLRQGKNTEAFF. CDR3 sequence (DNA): TGTGCCAGCTCACCCTTACGACAGGGTAAGAACACTGAAGCTTTCTTT.

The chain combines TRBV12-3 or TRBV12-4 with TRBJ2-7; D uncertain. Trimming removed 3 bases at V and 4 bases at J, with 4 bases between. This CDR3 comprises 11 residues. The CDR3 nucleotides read TGTGCCAGCAGTTTCCGATACGAGCAGTACTTC. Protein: CASSFRYEQYF.

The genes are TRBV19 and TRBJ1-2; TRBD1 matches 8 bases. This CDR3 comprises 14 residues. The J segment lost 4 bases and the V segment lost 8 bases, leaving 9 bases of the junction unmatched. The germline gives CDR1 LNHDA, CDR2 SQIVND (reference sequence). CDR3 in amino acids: CASRDRGRVYGYTF. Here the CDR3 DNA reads TGTGCCAGTCGCGACAGGGGCAGGGTCTATGGCTACACCTTC.

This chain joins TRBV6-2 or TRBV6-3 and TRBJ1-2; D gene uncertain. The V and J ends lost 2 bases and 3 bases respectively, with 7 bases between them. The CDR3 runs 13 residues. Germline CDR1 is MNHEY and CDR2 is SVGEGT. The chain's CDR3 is CASSYVVYYGYTF. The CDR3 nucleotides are TGTGCCAGCAGTTACGTCGTATACTATGGCTACACCTTC.

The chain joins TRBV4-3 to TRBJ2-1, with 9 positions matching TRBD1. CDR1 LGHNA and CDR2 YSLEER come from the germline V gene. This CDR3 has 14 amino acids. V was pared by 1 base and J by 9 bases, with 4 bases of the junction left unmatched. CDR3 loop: CASSQGGQGFEQFF. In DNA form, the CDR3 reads TGCGCCAGCAGCCAAGGGGGACAGGGATTTGAGCAGTTCTTC.

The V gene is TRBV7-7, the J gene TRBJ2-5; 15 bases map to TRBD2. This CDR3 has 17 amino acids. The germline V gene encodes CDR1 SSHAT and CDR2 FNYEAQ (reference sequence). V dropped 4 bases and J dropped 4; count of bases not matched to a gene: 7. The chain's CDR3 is CASSSYPGLAGGETQYF. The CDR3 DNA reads TGTGCCAGCAGCTCCTATCCGGGACTAGCGGGGGGAGAGACCCAGTACTTC.

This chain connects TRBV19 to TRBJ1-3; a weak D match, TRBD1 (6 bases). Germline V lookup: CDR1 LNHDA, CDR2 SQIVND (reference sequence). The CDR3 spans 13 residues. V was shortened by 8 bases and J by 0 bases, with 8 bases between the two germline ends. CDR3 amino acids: CASRQDSGNTIYF. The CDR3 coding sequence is TGTGCCAGTCGACAGGACTCTGGAAACACCATATATTTT. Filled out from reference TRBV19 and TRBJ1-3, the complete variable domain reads DGGITQSPKYLFRKEGQNVTLSCEQNLNHDAMYWYRQDPGQGLRLIYYSQIVNDFQKGDIAEGYSVSREKKESFPLTVTSAQKNPTAFYLCASRQDSGNTIYFGEGSWLTVV.

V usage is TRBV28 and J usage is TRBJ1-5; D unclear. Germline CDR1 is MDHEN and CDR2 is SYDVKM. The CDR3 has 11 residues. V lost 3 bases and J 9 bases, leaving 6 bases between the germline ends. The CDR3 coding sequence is TGTGCCAGCAGTTTGACGCGGCCCCAGCATTTT. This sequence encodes CASSLTRPQHF.

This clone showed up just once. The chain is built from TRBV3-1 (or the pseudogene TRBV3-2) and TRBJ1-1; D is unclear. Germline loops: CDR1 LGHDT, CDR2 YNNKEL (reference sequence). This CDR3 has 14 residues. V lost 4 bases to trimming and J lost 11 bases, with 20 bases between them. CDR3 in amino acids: CASSPLLGLSAAFF. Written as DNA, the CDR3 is TGTGCCAGCAGCCCCCTTTTAGGGCTTTCGGCGGCTTTCTTT.

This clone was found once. CDR3: CSVSRGVAENTGELFF. The CDR3 bases are TGCAGCGTTTCTCGAGGGGTAGCGGAAAACACCGGGGAGCTGTTTTTT. The V call is TRBV29-1, the J call TRBJ2-2, with D perhaps matching TRBD2 (6 bases). Trimming stripped 5 bases from V and 2 bases from J, with 18 bases between. CDR1 and CDR2 from the germline V gene are SQVTM and ANQGSEA. The CDR3 runs 16 residues.

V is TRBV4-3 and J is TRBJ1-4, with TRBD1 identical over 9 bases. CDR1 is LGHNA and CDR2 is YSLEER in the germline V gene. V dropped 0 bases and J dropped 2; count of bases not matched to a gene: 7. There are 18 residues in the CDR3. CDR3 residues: CASSQDYYRGRTNEKLFF. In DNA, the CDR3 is TGCGCCAGCAGCCAAGATTACTACAGGGGGCGGACTAATGAAAAACTGTTTTTT.

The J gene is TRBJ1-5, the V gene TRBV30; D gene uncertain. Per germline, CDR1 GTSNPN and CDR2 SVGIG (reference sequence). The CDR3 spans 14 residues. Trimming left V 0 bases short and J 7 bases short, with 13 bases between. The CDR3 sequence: CAWSVGLFGQPQHF. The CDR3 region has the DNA TGTGCCTGGAGTGTAGGGCTCTTTGGCCAGCCCCAGCATTTT. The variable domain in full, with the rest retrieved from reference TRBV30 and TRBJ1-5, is SQTIHQWPATLVQPVGSPLSLECTVEGTSNPNLYWYRQAAGRGLQLLFYSVGIGQISSEVPQNLSASRPQDRQFILSSKKLLLSDSGFYLCAWSVGLFGQPQHFGDGTRLSIL.

The CDR3 sequence is CSVGTGASPLHF. CDR3 sequence (DNA): TGCAGCGTCGGGACAGGGGCCTCACCCCTCCACTTT. The chain links TRBV29-1 to TRBJ1-6, with 10 bases lining up with TRBD1. J was trimmed by 10 bases and V by 6 bases; bases with no gene match: 3. There are 12 residues in the CDR3. Germline CDR1 and CDR2: SQVTM and ANQGSEA.

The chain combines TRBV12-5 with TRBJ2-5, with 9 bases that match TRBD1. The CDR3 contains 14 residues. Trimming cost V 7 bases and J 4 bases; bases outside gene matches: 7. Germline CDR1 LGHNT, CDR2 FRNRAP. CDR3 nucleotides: TGTGCTAGTGCCCAGACAGGGGGACGAGAGACCCAGTACTTC. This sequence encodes CASAQTGGRETQYF.

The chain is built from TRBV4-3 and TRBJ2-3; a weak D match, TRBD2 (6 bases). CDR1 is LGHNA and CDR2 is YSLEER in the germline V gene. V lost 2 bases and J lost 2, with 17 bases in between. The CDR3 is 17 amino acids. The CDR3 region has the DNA TGCGCCAGCAGCCAACATGCTATGCGGGGCTCCACAGATACGCAGTATTTT. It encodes CASSQHAMRGSTDTQYF.

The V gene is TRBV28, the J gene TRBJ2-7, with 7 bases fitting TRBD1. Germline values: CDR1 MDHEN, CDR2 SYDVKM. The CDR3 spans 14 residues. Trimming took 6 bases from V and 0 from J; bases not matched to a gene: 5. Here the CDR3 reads CASSPGTVSYEQYF. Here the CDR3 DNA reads TGTGCCAGCAGCCCCGGGACAGTCTCCTACGAGCAGTACTTC.

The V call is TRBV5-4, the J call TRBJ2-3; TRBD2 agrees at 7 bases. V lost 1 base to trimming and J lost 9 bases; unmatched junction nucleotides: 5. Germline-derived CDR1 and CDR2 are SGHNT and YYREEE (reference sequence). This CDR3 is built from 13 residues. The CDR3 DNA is TGTGCCAGCAGCTTGTCGGGGGGTTCCACGCAGTATTTT. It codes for CASSLSGGSTQYF.

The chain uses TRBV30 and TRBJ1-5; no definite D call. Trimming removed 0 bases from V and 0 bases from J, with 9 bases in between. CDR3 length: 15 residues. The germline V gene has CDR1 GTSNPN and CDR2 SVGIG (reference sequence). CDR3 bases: TGTGCCTGGAGTGTCTGGCCCTCTAGCAATCAGCCCCAGCATTTT. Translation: CAWSVWPSSNQPQHF.

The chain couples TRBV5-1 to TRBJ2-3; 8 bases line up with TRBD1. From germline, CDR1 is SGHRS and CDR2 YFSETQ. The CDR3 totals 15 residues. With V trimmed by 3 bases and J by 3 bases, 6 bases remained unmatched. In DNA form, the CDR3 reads TGCGCCAGCAGCTCCCAGGGGGCAATTACAGATACGCAGTATTTT. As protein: CASSSQGAITDTQYF.

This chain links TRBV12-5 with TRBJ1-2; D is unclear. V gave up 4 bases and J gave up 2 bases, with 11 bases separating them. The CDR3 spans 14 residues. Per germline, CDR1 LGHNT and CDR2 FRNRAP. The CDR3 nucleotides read TGTGCTAGTGGTTCGGGGAGCTTCAACTATGGCTACACCTTC. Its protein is CASGSGSFNYGYTF.

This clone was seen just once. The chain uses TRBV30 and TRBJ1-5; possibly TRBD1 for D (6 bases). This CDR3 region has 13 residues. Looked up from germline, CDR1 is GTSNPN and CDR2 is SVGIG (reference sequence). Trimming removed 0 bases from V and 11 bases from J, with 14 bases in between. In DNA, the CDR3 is TGTGCCTGGAGTGTAAGAGGGGGACTAACCCAGCATTTT. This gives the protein CAWSVRGGLTQHF.

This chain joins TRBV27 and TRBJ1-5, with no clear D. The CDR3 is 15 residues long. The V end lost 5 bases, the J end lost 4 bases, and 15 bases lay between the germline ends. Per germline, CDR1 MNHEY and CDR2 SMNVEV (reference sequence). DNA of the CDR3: TGTGCCAGCAGTCCCAGTAGGGCGGAGAATCAGCCCCAGCATTTT. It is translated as CASSPSRAENQPQHF.

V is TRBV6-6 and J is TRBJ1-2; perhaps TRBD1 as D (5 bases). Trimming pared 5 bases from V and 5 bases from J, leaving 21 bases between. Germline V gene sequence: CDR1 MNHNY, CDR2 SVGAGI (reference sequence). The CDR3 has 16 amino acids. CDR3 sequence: CASSRMDLRGTYGYTF. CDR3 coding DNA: TGTGCCAGCAGTCGAATGGATCTGCGGGGGACTTATGGCTACACCTTC.

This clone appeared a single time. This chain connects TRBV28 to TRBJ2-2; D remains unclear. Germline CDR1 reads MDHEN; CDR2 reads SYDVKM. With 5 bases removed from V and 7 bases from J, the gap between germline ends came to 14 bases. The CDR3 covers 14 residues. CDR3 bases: TGTGCCAGCAGTGGTTACTTGGGCAGCGGGGAGCTGTTTTTT. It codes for CASSGYLGSGELFF.